There are a few counts of the clone carrying this T cell receptor (beta chain). Antigen unknown. The sample is drawn from a study of T cell repertoires in aging, cancer and after chemotherapy. Study-level points and caveats: Rebound thymic output was suggested by rising median generation probability during chemotherapy in each cancer cohort. Untreated cancer patients had significantly lower blood TCR diversity than age-matched healthy donors.

Peripheral blood genomic DNA, not sorted cells or RNA, was the template. Multiplex touch-down PCR with TRB-A/B primers amplified rearranged V-D-J TRB sequences. TCRdb re-derived calls from the multiplex PCR reads in MiXCR, one entry per CDR3 protein. The table records some 1,600 distinct CDR3 sequences, around two fifths of them present only once. The clonotype comes from a human donor with a solid tumor. Specimen: blood.

The CDR3 coding sequence is TGCAGCGTTGAGGGTTTTTCAGGGCGGGCTGAAGCTTTCTTT. Translation: CSVEGFSGRAEAFF. The chain links TRBV29-1 to TRBJ1-1; D possibly corresponds to TRBD1 (5 bases). The CDR3 totals 14 residues. CDR1 and CDR2 from the germline V gene are SQVTM and ANQGSEA. With 3 bases removed from V and 6 bases from J, the gap between germline ends came to 17 bases.